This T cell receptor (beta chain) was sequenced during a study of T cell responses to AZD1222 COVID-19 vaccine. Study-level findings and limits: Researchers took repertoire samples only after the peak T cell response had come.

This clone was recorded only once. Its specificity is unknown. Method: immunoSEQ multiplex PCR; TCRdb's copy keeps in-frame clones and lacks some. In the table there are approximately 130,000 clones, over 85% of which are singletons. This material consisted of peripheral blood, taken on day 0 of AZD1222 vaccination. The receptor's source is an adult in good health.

CDR3 sequence (DNA): TGTGCCAGCAGCCCCATACTAGCGGGGAATGAGCAGTTCTTC. Its translation: CASSPILAGNEQFF. The V call is TRBV7-9, the J call TRBJ2-1, with 10 bases that match TRBD2. Per the germline V gene, CDR1 is SEHNR and CDR2 is FQNEAQ (reference sequence). This CDR3 has 14 residues. The V gene end was trimmed by 5 bases and the J gene end by 7 bases; junction bases not matched to a gene: 5.